The 19 T cell receptor beta chains listed next were all sequenced from one sample in a study of T-cell memory formation after mild COVID-19 (dated by TCRdb to the early 2020s). Preparation of the library involved 5' RACE. The sample was run on an Illumina NovaSeq 6000. The public reads were run again by TCRdb, first through fastp at Q25 and then through MiXCR, and only productive beta chains were kept. Each CDR3 protein gets just one entry, which takes the most common genes and DNA from the rows behind it. This sample is represented by about 150,000 distinct CDR3 sequences; approximately 26% of them were singletons. Clones ranked in the top ten supply around 22% of the sample. The sequenced sample consisted of PBMCs or a T cell subset sorted from them (not recorded which). The receptors were sampled from an adult woman who had mild COVID-19 (a few samples of this study predate the infection). The sample titles of this study are shuffled in the database, so cell type and time point are left out; the donor was told from shared clones.

This chain links TRBV7-6 with TRBJ2-1; D gene uncertain. Trimming pared 5 bases from V and 5 bases from J, leaving 10 bases between. CDR1 and CDR2 (germline): SGHVS, FNYEAQ. The CDR3 spans 13 residues. The CDR3: CASSPYGDNEQFF. DNA for the CDR3: TGTGCCAGCAGCCCCTACGGAGACAATGAGCAGTTCTTC.

J is TRBJ1-2 and V is TRBV29-1; D unclear. CDR1 and CDR2 (germline): SQVTM, ANQGSEA. CDR3 length: 14 amino acids. V lost 3 bases and J lost 7, with 18 bases in between. CDR3 nucleotide sequence: TGCAGCGTTGAGGAGGCTGGAAAAAAAAGTGGCTACACCTTC. This encodes CSVEEAGKKSGYTF.

This clonotype was observed a few times. The chain has TRBV6-2 or TRBV6-3 and TRBJ2-1; 8 bases map to TRBD2. The CDR3 spans 15 residues. Germline trimming cut 0 bases from V and 3 bases from J; bases unmatched to any gene: 1. CDR1 and CDR2 (germline): MNHEY, SVGEGT. The chain's CDR3 is CASSYSSGGYNEQFF. The CDR3 DNA follows: TGTGCCAGCAGTTACTCGAGCGGGGGCTACAATGAGCAGTTCTTC.

This rearrangement joins TRBV15 to TRBJ2-1; 8 nucleotides agree with TRBD1. The V segment lost 4 bases and the J segment 4 bases; nucleotides outside the gene matches: 9. This CDR3 spans 16 amino acids. CDR1 and CDR2 from the germline V gene are LNHNV and YYDKDF (reference sequence). For the CDR3, the DNA is TGTGCCACCAGCACTACGGACAGGGCGGGATACAATGAGCAGTTCTTC. It translates to CATSTTDRAGYNEQFF.

The chain employs TRBV9 and TRBJ2-1, with 8 bases fitting TRBD2. Trimming removed 3 bases from V and 9 bases from J; junction bases left unmatched: 8. CDR3 length: 14 residues. CDR1 SGDLS and CDR2 YYNGEE come from the germline V gene. The CDR3 coding sequence is TGTGCCAGCAGCGGGAACGGGGGGGCCGTTGAGCAGTTCTTC. Its translation: CASSGNGGAVEQFF.

This clonotype turned up a few times. The chain carries TRBV5-6 and TRBJ1-1; D gene ambiguous. The V end lost 3 bases, the J end lost 0 bases, and 9 bases lay between the germline ends. The CDR3 is 14 residues long. Germline CDR1 and CDR2: SGHDT and YYEEEE. CDR3 coding DNA: TGTGCCAGCAGCTCGGTCCGGATGAACACTGAAGCTTTCTTT. Amino acid sequence: CASSSVRMNTEAFF. The whole variable domain, filled in from reference TRBV5-6 and TRBJ1-1, reads DAGVTQSPTHLIKTRGQQVTLRCSPKSGHDTVSWYQQALGQGPQFIFQYYEEEERQRGNFPDRFSGHQFPNYSSELNVNALLLGDSALYLCASSSVRMNTEAFFGQGTRLTVV.

The gene calls are TRBV20-1 and TRBJ2-1; tentatively, D is TRBD2 (6 bases). This CDR3 spans 17 amino acids. V was cut by 0 bases and J by 0 bases, with 15 bases left in between. Germline V gene lookup returns CDR1 DFQATT and CDR2 SNEGSKA (reference sequence). The CDR3 DNA is TGCAGTGCTAGAGATCAGGTTTTGGAGGGCTCCTACAATGAGCAGTTCTTC. It is translated as CSARDQVLEGSYNEQFF.

This clonotype has a handful of counts. The CDR3 spells CASSPTSGKNNEQFF. CDR3 DNA: TGTGCCAGCAGCCCCACTAGCGGGAAAAACAATGAGCAGTTCTTC. The chain carries TRBV7-9 and TRBJ2-1; 10 bases fit TRBD2. J lost 5 bases, V lost 5 bases, and 6 bases had no gene match. CDR1 SEHNR and CDR2 FQNEAQ come from the germline V gene (reference sequence). The CDR3 contains 15 residues.

This clonotype turned up a few times. The J gene is TRBJ2-7, the V gene TRBV5-1; 10 bases agree with TRBD1. The CDR3 length is 14 residues. V gave up 4 bases and J gave up 5 bases; unmatched junction bases: 6. CDR1 and CDR2 from the germline V gene are SGHRS and YFSETQ. CDR3 amino acids: CASSLGQGIDEQYF. As DNA, the CDR3 is TGCGCCAGCAGCCTGGGACAGGGGATTGACGAGCAGTACTTC.

The chain links TRBV24-1 to TRBJ2-2; D remains unclear. In germline, CDR1 is KGHDR, CDR2 SFDVKD. This CDR3 region has 13 residues. V was cut by 5 bases and J by 6 bases, with 9 bases left in between. The CDR3 bases are TGTGCCACCAGTGCCCCAGCCTCCGGGGAGCTGTTTTTT. Translation gives CATSAPASGELFF.

V and J are TRBV19 and TRBJ1-1, with D possibly matching TRBD1 (5 bases). The CDR3 is 14 amino acids. Germline V gives CDR1 LNHDA, CDR2 SQIVND (reference sequence). Trimming removed 4 bases from V and 5 bases from J, with 14 bases in between. CDR3 bases: TGTGCCAGTAGTAGAGACGGGGGGGTAACTGAAGCTTTCTTT. This gives the protein CASSRDGGVTEAFF.

The chain recombines TRBV2 with TRBJ1-1; no reliable D call. This CDR3 is 14 amino acids long. Germline loops: CDR1 SNHLY, CDR2 FYNNEI. The V end lost 2 bases, the J end lost 1 base, and 8 bases lay between the germline ends. The CDR3 loop is CASSETDPNTEAFF. The CDR3 nucleotides read TGTGCCAGCAGTGAAACAGATCCGAACACTGAAGCTTTCTTT. Full variable domain (rest looked up from reference TRBV2 and TRBJ1-1): EPEVTQTPSHQVTQMGQEVILRCVPISNHLYFYWYRQILGQKVEFLVSFYNNEISEKSEIFDDQFSVERPDGSNFTLKIRSTKLEDSAMYFCASSETDPNTEAFFGQGTRLTVV.

The V and J genes are TRBV12-3 or TRBV12-4 and TRBJ2-3; no clear D. Trimming cost V 3 bases and J 11 bases, with 18 bases left between them. CDR3 length: 14 residues. The CDR3 bases are TGTGCCAGCAGTTTTACCTCGGACCCGAACGGGCAGTATTTT. Translating it yields CASSFTSDPNGQYF.

The gene calls are TRBV5-1 and TRBJ2-2, with 12 bases fitting TRBD2. The CDR3 runs to 17 residues. J gave up 2 bases and V 1 base, and 3 bases lay outside the gene matches. CDR1 is SGHRS and CDR2 is YFSETQ in the germline V gene. CDR3 DNA sequence: TGCGCCAGCAGCTTGACTAGCGGGAGGTCAAACACCGGGGAGCTGTTTTTT. It codes for CASSLTSGRSNTGELFF.

The chain links TRBV5-6 to TRBJ2-4, with unresolved D. V lost 0 bases, J lost 7 bases, and 17 bases lay in between. The CDR3 length is 16 residues. CDR1 is SGHDT and CDR2 is YYEEEE in the germline V gene. The chain's CDR3 is CASSLGGSSLGNIQYF. The DNA of the CDR3 is TGTGCCAGCAGCTTGGGGGGATCCTCCCTGGGGAACATTCAGTACTTC.

The CDR3 region is CASSLSGRTLDEQFF. Written as DNA, the CDR3 is TGTGCCAGCAGCTTGTCCGGGAGAACTCTCGATGAGCAGTTCTTC. V and J are TRBV11-2 and TRBJ2-1; tentative D call: TRBD2 (6 bases). Germline CDR1 and CDR2: SGHAT and FQNNGV. This CDR3 region has 15 residues. V lost 3 bases, J lost 8 bases, and 17 bases lay in between.

The V call is TRBV27, the J call TRBJ2-3; 8 bases agree with TRBD2. There are 14 residues in the CDR3. V lost 7 bases and J lost 2; bases outside the gene matches: 5. Per the germline V gene, CDR1 is MNHEY and CDR2 is SMNVEV (reference sequence). CDR3 region: CASNLAGNTDTQYF. In DNA form, the CDR3 reads TGTGCCAGCAACTTAGCGGGAAACACAGATACGCAGTATTTT.

This clonotype was detected a few times. V is TRBV6-5 and J is TRBJ1-1; 7 nucleotides align to TRBD1. Unmatched junction bases numbered 4, after V lost 6 bases and J lost 0 bases. Germline assignment: CDR1 MNHEY and CDR2 SVGAGI. The CDR3 length is 14 residues. CDR3 nucleotides: TGTGCCAGCAGGCCGGGACAGCTGAACACTGAAGCTTTCTTT. Protein: CASRPGQLNTEAFF.

The V gene is TRBV20-1, the J gene TRBJ1-1; no clear D. The CDR3 runs 12 residues. Germline V lookup: CDR1 DFQATT, CDR2 SNEGSKA (reference sequence). V was clipped by 3 bases and J by 8 bases, with 13 bases between them. CDR3 nucleotides: TGCAGTGCTAGCCTCCAGTACTCGGAAGCTTTCTTT. It specifies CSASLQYSEAFF.